These 19 T cell receptor beta chains were sequenced from one sample in a study of tumor-infiltrating lymphocytes in primary liver carcinoma. Extraction of RNA together with DNA used about 17-31 mg of unsorted bulk tissue. The investigators made TCR beta cDNA from about 500 ng total RNA, using a constant-region primer. Library construction for TCR beta comprised three nested multiplex PCR rounds performed with slightly modified ARM-PCR. Use of TRBV1-TRBV30 forward primers with a C-beta reverse primer characterized the first two PCR rounds, which lasted around 9 cycles each. One entry per CDR3 protein, called by TCRdb with MiXCR from the multiplex PCR reads. The sample carries 90,000 to 150,000 distinct CDR3 sequences, around two thirds recorded once. Sequencing was done on a sample of tumor-adjacent normal liver tissue. These receptors were taken from a woman aged 60-75 years with primary liver carcinoma and hepatitis B virus infection.

As regards this clonotype: A much more abundant neighbour one base away suggests this may be a read error. V and J are TRBV5-6 and TRBJ1-2; 8 nucleotides align to TRBD1. Per the germline V gene, CDR1 is SGHDT and CDR2 is YYEEEE. The CDR3 is 15 amino acids. The CDR3 region is CASSLPRTGNYDYTF. The CDR3 DNA follows: TGTGCCAGCAGCCTGCCAAGGACAGGGAACTATGACTACACCTTC.

Note on this clonotype: A read error is possible here, since a much larger clone lies one base away. The chain couples TRBV6-4 to TRBJ2-1; D call uncertain. This CDR3 contains 13 residues. V was shortened by 0 bases and J by 6 bases, with 6 bases between the two germline ends. Germline V gene lookup returns CDR1 MRHNA and CDR2 SNTAGT. The DNA for the CDR3 is TGTGCCAGCAGTGACTCGACTGTCAATGAGCAGTTCTTC. Its protein product is CASSDSTVNEQFF.

As to this clonotype: A much larger clone is a single base away; this may be a read error. The chain recombines TRBV29-1 with TRBJ2-7; possible D gene TRBD2, 6 bases. This CDR3 is built from 15 residues. V dropped 5 bases and J dropped 2 bases, with 19 bases sitting between them. Germline V lookup: CDR1 SQVTM, CDR2 ANQGSEA. The CDR3 region is CSVKPTNGSPYEQYF. CDR3 sequence (DNA): TGCAGCGTTAAGCCGACTAACGGGAGTCCCTACGAGCAGTACTTC.

With respect to this clonotype: A read error may explain this, as a much larger clone is one base away. This CDR3 reads CASSLAPGQGTQETQYF. As DNA, the CDR3 is TGCGCCAGCAGCCTTGCCCCGGGACAGGGGACCCAAGAGACCCAGTACTTC. This sequence joins TRBV5-1 and TRBJ2-5, with 10 nucleotides matching TRBD1. This CDR3 has 17 residues. Germline CDR1 is SGHRS and CDR2 is YFSETQ. Trimming at V came to 4 bases and at J to 1 base, leaving 10 bases not matched to a gene.

Worth noting for this clonotype: The conserved phenylalanine or tryptophan normally closing the CDR3 is absent here, so this likely arose from a read error. The CDR3 DNA is TGTGCCAGCAGTCCCTGGGCGGATACACAGTATCTT. This encodes CASSPWADTQYL. This sequence joins TRBV11-2 and TRBJ2-3; D is undetermined. The CDR3 runs to 12 residues. Germline CDR1 SGHAT, CDR2 FQNNGV.

About this clonotype itself: Here the CDR3 omits its conserved ending phenylalanine or tryptophan, so a read error is the likely source. The limits of the CDR3 on the DNA are not certain, so only TCRdb's listed CDR3 is given. The chain recombines TRBV11-2 with TRBJ1-1; TRBD1, as called in the table, went unchecked against the DNA. Germline V gives CDR1 SGHAT, CDR2 FQNNGV. Both ends counted, the CDR3 spans 13 residues. This chain's CDR3 is CASSLEWGRRTFL.

The chain is built from TRBV12-3 or TRBV12-4 and TRBJ2-1; weak D call: TRBD1 (6 bases). The CDR3 length is 16 residues. V shed 4 bases and J shed 8 bases, with 21 bases lying between them. In DNA, the CDR3 is TGTGCCAGCAGTTCCCAATGGACAGAGGGCATTCATGAGCAGTTCTTC. Protein sequence: CASSSQWTEGIHEQFF.

With respect to this clonotype: A much bigger clone sits one base away, suggesting this may be a read error. The rearrangement links TRBV28 to TRBJ2-3; 7 nucleotides match TRBD2. The V gene's germline CDR1 is MDHEN and CDR2 SYDVKM. The CDR3 has 16 amino acids. Trimming removed 5 bases from V and 2 bases from J; junction bases left unmatched: 10. The CDR3 DNA is TGTGCCAGCAGTCCTGGGGACTATCGTGACACAGATACGCAGTATTTT. It translates to CASSPGDYRDTDTQYF.

This clonotype has ten or more counts. The rearrangement links TRBV28 to TRBJ2-3; unclear D gene. The CDR3 contains 14 residues. Per germline, CDR1 MDHEN and CDR2 SYDVKM. V was shortened by 6 bases and J by 2 bases, with 12 bases between the two germline ends. The CDR3: CASSPSSNTDTQYF. CDR3 nucleotide sequence: TGTGCCAGCAGCCCATCCTCCAACACAGATACGCAGTATTTT.

Turning to this clonotype: A read error may account for a junction end that differs from germline. This chain links TRBV29-1 with TRBJ2-1; D uncertain. The CDR3 has 13 amino acids. The germline V gene has CDR1 SQVTM and CDR2 ANQGSEA. DNA for the CDR3: TGCAGAGTTGCAAGGGATAGTGACAATGAGCAGTTCTTC. Its translation is CRVARDSDNEQFF.

The sample holds many counts of this clonotype. The CDR3 nucleotides are TGTGCCAGCCGACCGACTAGCGGGATCTCCTACGAGCAGTACTTC. This sequence encodes CASRPTSGISYEQYF. The J gene is TRBJ2-7, the V gene TRBV7-8; 11 positions match TRBD2. Germline CDR1 reads SGHVS; CDR2 reads FQNEAQ. The CDR3 is 15 amino acids. J was trimmed by 0 bases and V by 8 bases; bases with no gene match: 6.

The chain recombines TRBV29-1 with TRBJ2-7; D possibly corresponds to TRBD1 (5 bases). This CDR3 comprises 13 residues. Germline V gene data show CDR1 as SQVTM and CDR2 as ANQGSEA. The germline V and J ends were trimmed by 5 bases and 4 bases, with 15 bases remaining between them. The CDR3 spells CSVTDRAGYEQYF. Here the CDR3 DNA reads TGCAGCGTTACGGATAGGGCAGGGTACGAGCAGTACTTC.

Worth noting for this clonotype: At one end the junction does not follow the germline gene, possibly because of a read error. CDR3 residues: CASSQFRRLDTYNEQSF. The CDR3 coding sequence is TGCGCCAGCAGCCAATTTCGGCGACTGGACACCTACAATGAGCAGTCCTTC. The rearrangement links TRBV4-1 to TRBJ2-1, with D tentatively TRBD1 (5 bases). CDR1 and CDR2 (germline): MGHRA, YSYEKL. CDR3 length equals 17 residues.

As to this clonotype: Germline and junction disagree at one end, which may indicate a read error. The chain uses TRBV11-2 and TRBJ2-1, with TRBD2 matching over 11 bases. This CDR3 is built from 15 residues. Per germline, CDR1 SGHAT and CDR2 FQNNGV. Written as DNA, the CDR3 is TGTGCCAGCAGCACCCTGGGACTAGCGGAATTAAAGAAGCTCTTC. This sequence encodes CASSTLGLAELKKLF.

The chain is built from TRBV12-5 and TRBJ1-1; D possibly corresponds to TRBD1 (6 bases). Germline assignment: CDR1 LGHNT and CDR2 FRNRAP. The CDR3 length is 17 residues. V was pared by 2 bases and J by 6 bases, with 22 bases between. The CDR3 loop is CASGLINGFGGGSEAFF. The CDR3 DNA sequence: TGTGCTAGTGGTTTGATAAACGGTTTCGGGGGCGGCTCTGAAGCTTTCTTT.

Regarding this clonotype: The missing conserved phenylalanine or tryptophan at the end of this CDR3 makes a read error likely. The chain combines TRBV6-1 with TRBJ1-1, with TRBD1 as a possible D gene (5 bases). Per the germline V gene, CDR1 is MNHNS and CDR2 is SASEGT. The CDR3 runs 17 residues. CDR3 in DNA: TGTGCCAGCACTCAGAGTCCCGGGACCTACATGAACGCTGAAGCTTTCTTA. Its protein product is CASTQSPGTYMNAEAFL.

Comment on this clonotype: The junction departs from germline at one end; a sequencing error may be responsible. The CDR3 is CSVAAEKDRLMEETRYF. CDR3 DNA: TGCAGCGTTGCAGCCGAAAAGGACCGATTAATGGAGGAGACCCGGTACTTC. J is TRBJ2-5 and V is TRBV29-1; the D gene is possibly TRBD2 (5 bases). CDR3 length: 17 amino acids. Germline V gene lookup returns CDR1 SQVTM and CDR2 ANQGSEA.

Turning to this clonotype: The conserved phenylalanine or tryptophan normally closing the CDR3 is absent here, so this likely arose from a read error. The rearrangement links TRBV13 to TRBJ2-6, with D hard to call. The V gene's germline CDR1 is PRHDT and CDR2 FYEKMQ (reference sequence). The length of the CDR3 is 14 residues. The CDR3 DNA reads TGTGCCAGGAGCTTGGGCTCTGGGGCCAACGTCCTGACTTCC. Translating it yields CARSLGSGANVLTS.

In the case of this clonotype: Lacking the conserved final phenylalanine or tryptophan, this CDR3 likely reflects a read error. The chain carries TRBV2 and TRBJ2-1; 7 bases are shared with TRBD1. Germline CDR1 SNHLY, CDR2 FYNNEI. V shed 7 bases, J shed 7 bases, and the junction held 7 bases outside the gene matches. The CDR3 totals 13 residues. The CDR3 DNA reads as TGTGCCAGCAAAGACAGGGAGTGGAATGAGCAGTTCGTC. Translation gives CASKDREWNEQFV.